This TCR beta chain is from a study of T cells in Graves' hyperthyroidism and ophthalmopathy. Points from the study as a whole: Ophthalmopathy was identified by the model a median around 6 months ahead of onset.

The source material, RNA transcripts, was used to amplify TCR beta CDR3 regions. TCR CDR3 regions were first amplified by RT-PCR with HTBI primers. TCRdb reprocessed the multiplex PCR reads via MiXCR and lists one record per CDR3 protein. Altogether 550,000 to 600,000 distinct CDR3 sequences are present, approximately 14% being singletons, with the ten largest covering less than 9%. Trimming stripped 5 bases from V and 5 bases from J, with 27 bases between. CDR3 length equals 18 residues. Germline V gives CDR1 SEHNR, CDR2 FQNEAQ (reference sequence). The table lists this clonotype with a few counts. The antigen is unknown.

The chain couples TRBV7-9 to TRBJ1-2, with D possibly being TRBD1 (5 bases). Sequencing was performed on blood. This TCR derives from a woman younger than 35 with Graves' ophthalmopathy. CDR3 coding DNA: TGTGCCAGCAGCCCCCAAGGAACACGGGGGACCTCTGCGTATGGCTACACCTTC. Its translation: CASSPQGTRGTSAYGYTF. The whole variable domain, filled in from reference TRBV7-9 and TRBJ1-2, reads DTGVSQNPRHKITKRGQNVTFRCDPISEHNRLYWYRQTLGQGPEFLTYFQNEAQLEKSRLLSDRFSAERPKGSFSTLEIQRTEQGDSAMYLCASSPQGTRGTSAYGYTFGSGTRLTVV.